A selection of T cell receptor beta chains follows, all from one sample in a study of blood T cell repertoires in COVID-19. Method: immunoSEQ multiplex PCR; TCRdb's copy keeps in-frame clones and lacks some. Among roughly 250,000 clones listed, roughly nine tenths were seen once. Material for sequencing was PBMCs or T cells enriched from blood (not recorded which). All receptors come from a woman between 50 and 59 years old who had recovered from COVID-19. Each CDR3 is given with its conserved first and last residue. The order of the fields is V gene, clone size, D gene, CDR3 length, J gene, CDR3 protein, CDR3 DNA. A D gene is named only where the DNA matches it firmly. A row's size may be missing; if present it is once, few, many or a size class.

>TRBV12-3/TRBV12-4|.|.|12|TRBJ2-7
CASSLSAREQYF
TGTGCCAGCAGTTTATCGGCTAGGGAGCAGTACTTC
>TRBV7-8|.|.|14|TRBJ1-5
CASSLGGVNQPQHF
TGTGCCAGCAGCTTAGGGGGAGTCAATCAGCCCCAGCATTTT
>TRBV9|once|TRBD1|16|TRBJ1-1
CASSPGQGAPGPEAFF
TGTGCCAGCAGCCCCGGGCAGGGGGCGCCAGGCCCTGAAGCTTTCTTT
>TRBV10-3|.|TRBD1|14|TRBJ2-5
CAISEKTGEETQYF
TGTGCCATCAGTGAAAAGACAGGGGAAGAGACCCAGTACTTC
>TRBV28|.|.|14|TRBJ1-6
CASSVSARNSPLHF
TGTGCCAGCTCAGTTTCGGCCAGGAATTCACCCCTCCACTTT
>TRBV19|.|TRBD1|15|TRBJ1-5
CASSMMAGGYQPQHF
TGTGCCAGTAGTATGATGGCAGGGGGTTATCAGCCCCAGCATTTT
>TRBV18|.|TRBD1|16|TRBJ2-7
CASSPGARTGGDEQYF
TGTGCCAGCTCACCAGGGGCTCGGACAGGGGGCGACGAGCAGTACTTC
>TRBV7-3|.|.|15|TRBJ2-1
CASSTNGGAGNEQFF
TGTGCCAGCAGCACGAATGGCGGGGCCGGTAATGAGCAGTTCTTC
>TRBV27|once|TRBD2|15|TRBJ2-2
CASSRAGGGTGELFF
TGTGCCAGCAGTCGGGCGGGAGGTGGTACCGGGGAGCTGTTTTTT
>TRBV6-2/TRBV6-3|.|.|13|TRBJ1-1
CASSYGGFTEAFF
TGTGCCAGCAGTTACGGGGGGTTCACTGAAGCTTTCTTT
>TRBV7-2|.|.|15|TRBJ2-3
CASSLVSGGPDTQYF
TGTGCCAGCAGCTTAGTATCAGGTGGGCCAGATACGCAGTATTTT
>TRBV7-9|.|TRBD1|14|TRBJ2-3
CASSLDRGGDTQYF
TGTGCCAGCAGCTTAGACAGGGGCGGAGATACGCAGTATTTT
>TRBV6-4|once|.|16|TRBJ1-5
CADLSSGQGYRQPQHF
TGTGCCGACCTCTCATCCGGGCAGGGGTATCGTCAGCCCCAGCATTTT
>TRBV7-2|.|TRBD1|14|TRBJ1-1
CASSLGQPQRRAFF
TGTGCCAGCAGCTTGGGACAGCCTCAAAGGCGAGCTTTCTTT
>TRBV4-3|.|TRBD2|15|TRBJ2-1
CASSQVLAGDNEQFF
TGCGCCAGCAGCCAAGTACTAGCGGGGGACAATGAGCAGTTCTTC
>TRBV10-3|.|.|15|TRBJ2-1
CAISEMVAGGNLEFF
.
>TRBV23-1|.|TRBD1|19|TRBJ1-4
CASSHLHPGTGTYNEKLFF
TGCGCCAGCAGTCACCTTCACCCCGGGACAGGAACGTATAATGAAAAACTGTTTTTT